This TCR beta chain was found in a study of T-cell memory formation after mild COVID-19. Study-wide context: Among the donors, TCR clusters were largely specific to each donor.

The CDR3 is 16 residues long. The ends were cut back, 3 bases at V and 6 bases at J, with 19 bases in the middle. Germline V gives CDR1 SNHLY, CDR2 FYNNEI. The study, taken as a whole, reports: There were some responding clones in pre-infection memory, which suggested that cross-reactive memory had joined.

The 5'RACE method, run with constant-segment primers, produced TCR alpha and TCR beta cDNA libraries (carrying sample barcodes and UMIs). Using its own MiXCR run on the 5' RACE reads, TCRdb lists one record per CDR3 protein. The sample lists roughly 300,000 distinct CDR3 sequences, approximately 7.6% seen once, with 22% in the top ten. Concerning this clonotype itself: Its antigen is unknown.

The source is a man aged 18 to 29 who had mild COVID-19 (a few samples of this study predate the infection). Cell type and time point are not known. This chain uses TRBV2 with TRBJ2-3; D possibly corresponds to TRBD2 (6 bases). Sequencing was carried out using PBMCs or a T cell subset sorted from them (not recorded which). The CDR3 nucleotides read TGTGCCAGCAGTGAGGGCGCTTTAGGAGGGAGGGATACGCAGTATTTT. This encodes CASSEGALGGRDTQYF.